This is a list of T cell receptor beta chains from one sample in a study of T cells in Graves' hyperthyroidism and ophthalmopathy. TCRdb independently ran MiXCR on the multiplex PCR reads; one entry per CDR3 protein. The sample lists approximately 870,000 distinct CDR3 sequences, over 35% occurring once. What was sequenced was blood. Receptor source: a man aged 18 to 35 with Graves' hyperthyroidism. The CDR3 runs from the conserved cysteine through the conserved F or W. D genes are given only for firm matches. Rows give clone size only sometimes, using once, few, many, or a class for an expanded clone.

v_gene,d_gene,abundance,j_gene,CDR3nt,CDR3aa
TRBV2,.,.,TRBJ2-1,TGTGCCAGCATATTCACGGGAGCCTACAATGAGCAGTTCTTC,CASIFTGAYNEQFF
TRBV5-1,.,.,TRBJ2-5,TGCGCCAGCACTCTGGGGGGCTGGGAGACCCAGTACTTC,CASTLGGWETQYF
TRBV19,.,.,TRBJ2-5,TGTGCCAGCACGACCCGCGGGGCAGGAGAGACCCAGTACTTC,CASTTRGAGETQYF
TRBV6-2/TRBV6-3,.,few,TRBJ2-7,TGTGCCAGCAGTTGGGGGTTAGGGGCCTACGAGCAGTACTTC,CASSWGLGAYEQYF
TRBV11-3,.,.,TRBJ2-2,TGTGCCAGCAGCCTGGACAACCCGAACACCGGGGAGCTGTTTTTT,CASSLDNPNTGELFF
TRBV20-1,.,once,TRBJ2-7,TGCAGTGCTAGGGGAGACAGGTCCGCCTACGAGCAGTACTTC,CSARGDRSAYEQYF
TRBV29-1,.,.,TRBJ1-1,TGCAGCGTTGATTTCGGGGACAAGAACACTGAAGCTTTCTTT,CSVDFGDKNTEAFF
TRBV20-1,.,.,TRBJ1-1,TGCAGTGCTTCTACAGGGATCGGTTTCTTT,CSASTGIGFF
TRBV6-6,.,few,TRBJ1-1,TGTGCCAGCAGTTACTCCAGGGGTAGTGACACTGAAGCTTTCTTT,CASSYSRGSDTEAFF
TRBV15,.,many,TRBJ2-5,TGTGCCACCAGTTACGCAGGGCTGGGGGAGACCCAGTACTTC,CATSYAGLGETQYF
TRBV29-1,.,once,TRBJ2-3,TGCAGCGTTGAAGATCTGGCTAGCGAGTTTCCACCAGATACGCAGTATTTT,CSVEDLASEFPPDTQYF
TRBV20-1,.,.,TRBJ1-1,TGCAGTGCTAAAAAGGGAAACTTGAACACTGAAGCTTTCTTT,CSAKKGNLNTEAFF
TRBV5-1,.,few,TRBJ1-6,TGCGCCAGCAGCTCGACCACTATCGCAGACTCACCCCTCCACTTT,CASSSTTIADSPLHF
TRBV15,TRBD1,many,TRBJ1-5,TGTGCCACCAGCAGAGCGTACAGGGGGCGAGATCAGCCCCAGCATTTT,CATSRAYRGRDQPQHF
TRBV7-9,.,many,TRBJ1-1,TGTGCCAGCAGCGCACCAATGAACACTGAAGCTTTCTTT,CASSAPMNTEAFF
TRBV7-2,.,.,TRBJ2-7,TGTGCCAGCAGCTTCCGGAATCTATACGACGAGCAGTACTTC,CASSFRNLYDEQYF
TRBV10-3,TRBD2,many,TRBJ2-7,TGTGCCATCGCTCCTAGCGGGGGCACCTACGAGCAGTACTTC,CAIAPSGGTYEQYF
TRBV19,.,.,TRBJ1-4,TGTGCCAGTAGCAAGACTCTTACGGGAATCGGGGATGAAAAACTGTTTTTT,CASSKTLTGIGDEKLFF
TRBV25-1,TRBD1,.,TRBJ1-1,TGTGCCAGCGGGAGAACAGGGGCGGGGGACACTGAAGCTTTCTTT,CASGRTGAGDTEAFF
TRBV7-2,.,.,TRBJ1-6,TGTGCCAGCTCACCACCCTCGGGAGGGTCACCCCTCCACTTT,CASSPPSGGSPLHF
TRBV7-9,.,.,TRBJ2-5,TGTGCCAGCAGCTTTCAAGGAGGGCCCGTACAGACCCAGTACTTC,CASSFQGGPVQTQYF
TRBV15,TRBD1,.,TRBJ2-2,TGTGCCACCAGCAGCGACAGGGCGAACACCGGGGAGCTGTTTTTT,CATSSDRANTGELFF
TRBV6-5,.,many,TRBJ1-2,TGTGCCAGCAGTTACGGGGGTAACTATGGCTACACCTTC,CASSYGGNYGYTF
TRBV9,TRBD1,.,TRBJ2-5,TGTGCCAGCAGCGTAGGGGGACAGACGTTCGTAGAGACCCAGTACTTC,CASSVGGQTFVETQYF
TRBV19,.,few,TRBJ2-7,TGTGCCAGTCCCGGGCAGGGAGCCTACGAGCAGTACTTC,CASPGQGAYEQYF
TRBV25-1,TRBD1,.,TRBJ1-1,TGTGCCAGCAGTTCCGACAGGGAAGGGGGAGCTTTCTTT,CASSSDREGGAFF
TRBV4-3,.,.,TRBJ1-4,TGCGCCAGCAGCCAAGACACCGGCAGAACTAATGAAAAACTGTTTTTT,CASSQDTGRTNEKLFF
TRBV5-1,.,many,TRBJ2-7,TGCGCCAGCAGCTGGCTGGGGAGGCTCGAGCAGTACTTC,CASSWLGRLEQYF
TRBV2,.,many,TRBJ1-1,TGTGCCAGCACCGCGCGCGAGGGCTTGAACACTGAAGCTTTCTTT,CASTAREGLNTEAFF
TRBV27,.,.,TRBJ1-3,TGTGCCAGCGCTCGGGGTTCCTCTGGAAACACCATATATTTT,CASARGSSGNTIYF
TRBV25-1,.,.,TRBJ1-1,TGTGCCAGCAGTTTATTGGGTACTTACACTGAAGCTTTCTTT,CASSLLGTYTEAFF
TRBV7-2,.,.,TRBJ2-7,TGTGCCAGCAGATGGACAGACTCCTACGAGCAGTACTTC,CASRWTDSYEQYF
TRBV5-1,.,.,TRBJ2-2,TGCGCCAGCAGAGGGGAAAGCGCTGCGAACACCGGGGAGCTGTTTTTT,CASRGESAANTGELFF
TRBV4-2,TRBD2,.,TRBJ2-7,TGTGCCAGCAGCCAAGCGGTCGGCGGGGGAACGGGACCCGAGCAGTACTTC,CASSQAVGGGTGPEQYF
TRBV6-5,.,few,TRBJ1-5,TGTGCCAGCAGTCCCCTCGGGGGTCCCTCTGATCAGCCCCAGCATTTT,CASSPLGGPSDQPQHF
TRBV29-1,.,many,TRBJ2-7,TGCAGCGTTGTGCTCTATCCGTACGAGCAGTACTTC,CSVVLYPYEQYF
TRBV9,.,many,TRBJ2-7,TGTGCCAGCAGCGTAGGAAGGACGACCTACGAGCAGTACTTC,CASSVGRTTYEQYF
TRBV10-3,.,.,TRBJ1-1,TGTGCCAGCAGCCCGACAGCGCTATCCACTGAAGCTTTCTTT,CASSPTALSTEAFF
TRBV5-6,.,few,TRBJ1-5,TGTGCCAGCAGCTTGTTGCAGGCCAATCAGCCCCAGCATTTT,CASSLLQANQPQHF
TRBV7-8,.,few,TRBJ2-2,TGTGCCAGCAGCCCCCAGTTTATCGGGCCCGCCGGGGAGCTGTTTTTT,CASSPQFIGPAGELFF
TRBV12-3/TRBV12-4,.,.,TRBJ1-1,TGTGCCACCCGACAGCCCGGCACTGAAGCTTTCTTT,CATRQPGTEAFF
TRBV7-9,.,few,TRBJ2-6,TGTGCTTCAGATGACCTCAGCTCTGGGGCCAACGTCCTGACTTTC,CASDDLSSGANVLTF
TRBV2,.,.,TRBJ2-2,TGTGCCAGCACCCGAGAAGCAGGTTTCGGGGAGCTGTTTTTT,CASTREAGFGELFF
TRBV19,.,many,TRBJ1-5,TGTGCCAGTAGTATAGATCATAGGGGACAGCCCCAGCATTTT,CASSIDHRGQPQHF
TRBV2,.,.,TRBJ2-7,TGTGCCAGCAGTGAAGCTCTGACAGGTGCTGGGGCCTACGAGCAGTACTTC,CASSEALTGAGAYEQYF
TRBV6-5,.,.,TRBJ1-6,TGTGCCAGCAGCCAGCGTGGACATAATTCACCCCTCCACTTT,CASSQRGHNSPLHF
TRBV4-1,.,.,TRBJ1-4,TGCGCCAGCAGCCAATTGACACGGGAAAAACTGTTTTTT,CASSQLTREKLFF
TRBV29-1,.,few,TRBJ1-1,TGCAGCTTATTGACAGGCGCGAACACTGAAGCTTTCTTT,CSLLTGANTEAFF
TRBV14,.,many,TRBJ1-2,TGTGCCAGCAGCCAAGAGGGGACGCCCTGGCGCTACACCTTC,CASSQEGTPWRYTF
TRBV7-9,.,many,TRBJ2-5,TGTGCCAGCAGCTTAGCGGGGGGACGGACCCAGTACTTC,CASSLAGGRTQYF
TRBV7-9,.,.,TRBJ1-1,TGTGCCAGCAGCCCCCCAACAGGGATCAACACTGAAGCTTTCTTT,CASSPPTGINTEAFF
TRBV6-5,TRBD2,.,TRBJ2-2,TGTGCCAGCAACCGACTAGCGGGCACCGGGGAGCTGTTTTTT,CASNRLAGTGELFF
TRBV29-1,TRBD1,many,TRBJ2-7,TGCAGCGTCCGGACAGGGGACCTCTACGAGCAGTACTTC,CSVRTGDLYEQYF
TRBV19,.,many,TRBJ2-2,TGTGCCAGTAGTTCAACACAGGGTACCGGGGAGCTGTTTTTT,CASSSTQGTGELFF
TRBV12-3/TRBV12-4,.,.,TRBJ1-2,TGTGCCAGCAGCCAAGATCGAAGGACAGCCTATGGCTACACCTTC,CASSQDRRTAYGYTF
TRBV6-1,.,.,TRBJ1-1,TGTGCCAGCAGTGTCCCCCGTTATACGGTGAACACTGAAGCTTTCTTT,CASSVPRYTVNTEAFF
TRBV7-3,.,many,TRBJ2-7,TGTGCCAGCAGCTTAGAGCAGTACTTC,CASSLEQYF